This T cell receptor beta chain was found in a study of breast tumors, draining lymph nodes, adjacent tissues. Study findings and constraints: Data fit most tumor T cells coming from lymph node, expanding in tumor.

The V gene lost 2 bases and the J gene lost 8 bases, with 12 bases spanning the gap. Germline CDR1 is SEHNR and CDR2 is FQNEAQ (reference sequence). The CDR3 loop spans 14 amino acids. This clonotype came up many times. Its antigen is still unknown. MiXCR, run by TCRdb on the multiplex PCR reads, gives a single entry per CDR3 protein. Here the sample spans about 230,000 distinct CDR3 sequences, 32% being singletons. The lymph nodes were axillary draining lymph nodes from breast cancer patients. The TCR was taken from a female donor with breast cancer. Some clones in this sample may be carry-over from other donors' samples. The specimen was axillary lymph node tissue. V is TRBV7-9 and J is TRBJ1-4; D unresolved. CDR3 bases: TGTGCCAGCAGCTTAACTCTAGAGAGGGAAAAACTGTTTTTT. It translates to CASSLTLEREKLFF.